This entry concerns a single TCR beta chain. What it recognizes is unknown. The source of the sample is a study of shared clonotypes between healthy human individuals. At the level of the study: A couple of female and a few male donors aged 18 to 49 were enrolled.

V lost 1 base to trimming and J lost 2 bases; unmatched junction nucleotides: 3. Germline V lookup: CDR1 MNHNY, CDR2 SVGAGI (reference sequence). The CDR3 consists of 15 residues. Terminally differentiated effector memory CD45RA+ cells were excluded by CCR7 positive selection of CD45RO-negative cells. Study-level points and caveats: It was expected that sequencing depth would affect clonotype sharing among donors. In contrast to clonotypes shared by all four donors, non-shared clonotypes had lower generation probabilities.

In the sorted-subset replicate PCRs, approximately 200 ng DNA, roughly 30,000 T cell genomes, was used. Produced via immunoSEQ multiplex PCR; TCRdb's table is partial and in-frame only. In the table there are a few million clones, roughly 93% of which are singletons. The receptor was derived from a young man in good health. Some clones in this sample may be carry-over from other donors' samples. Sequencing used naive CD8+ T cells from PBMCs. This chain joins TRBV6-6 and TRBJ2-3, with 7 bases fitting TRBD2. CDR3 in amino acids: CASSYFGGVTDTQYF. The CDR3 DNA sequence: TGTGCCAGCAGTTACTTTGGGGGGGTCACAGATACGCAGTATTTT.